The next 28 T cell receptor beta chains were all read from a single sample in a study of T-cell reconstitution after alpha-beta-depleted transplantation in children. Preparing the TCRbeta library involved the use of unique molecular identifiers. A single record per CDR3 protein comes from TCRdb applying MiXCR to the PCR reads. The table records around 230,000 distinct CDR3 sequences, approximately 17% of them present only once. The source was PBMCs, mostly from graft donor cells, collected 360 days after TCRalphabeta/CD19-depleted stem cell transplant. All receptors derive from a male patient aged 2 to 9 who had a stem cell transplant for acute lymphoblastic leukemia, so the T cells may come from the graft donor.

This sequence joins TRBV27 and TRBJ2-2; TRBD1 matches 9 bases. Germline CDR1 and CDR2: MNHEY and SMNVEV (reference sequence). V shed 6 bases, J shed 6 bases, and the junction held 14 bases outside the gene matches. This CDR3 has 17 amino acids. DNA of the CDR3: TGTGCCAGCAGCGGGTTGACAGGGGGGGCTTTTCCCGGGGAGCTGTTTTTT. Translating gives CASSGLTGGAFPGELFF.

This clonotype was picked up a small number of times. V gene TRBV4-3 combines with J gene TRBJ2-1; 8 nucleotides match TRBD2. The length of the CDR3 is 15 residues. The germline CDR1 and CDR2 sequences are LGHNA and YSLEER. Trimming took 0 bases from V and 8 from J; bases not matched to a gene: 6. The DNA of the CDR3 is TGCGCCAGCAGCCAAGATTGGCGGGGGGAGTATGAGCAGTTCTTC. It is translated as CASSQDWRGEYEQFF.

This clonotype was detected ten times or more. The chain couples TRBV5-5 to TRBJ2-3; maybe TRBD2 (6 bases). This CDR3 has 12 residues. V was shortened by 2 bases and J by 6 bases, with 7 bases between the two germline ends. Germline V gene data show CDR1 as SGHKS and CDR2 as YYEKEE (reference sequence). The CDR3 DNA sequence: TGTGCCAGCAGCTTTAGCGGCGATACGCAGTATTTT. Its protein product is CASSFSGDTQYF.

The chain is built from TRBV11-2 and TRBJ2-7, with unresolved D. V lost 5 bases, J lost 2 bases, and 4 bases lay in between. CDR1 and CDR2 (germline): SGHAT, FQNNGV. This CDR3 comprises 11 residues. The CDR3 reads CASSVPYEQYF. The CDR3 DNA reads TGTGCCAGCAGCGTTCCCTACGAGCAGTACTTC.

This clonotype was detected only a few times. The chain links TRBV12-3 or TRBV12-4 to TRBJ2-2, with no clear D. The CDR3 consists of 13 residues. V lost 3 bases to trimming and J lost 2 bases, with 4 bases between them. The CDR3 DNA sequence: TGTGCCAGCAGTTTGGCTAACACCGGGGAGCTGTTTTTT. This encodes CASSLANTGELFF.

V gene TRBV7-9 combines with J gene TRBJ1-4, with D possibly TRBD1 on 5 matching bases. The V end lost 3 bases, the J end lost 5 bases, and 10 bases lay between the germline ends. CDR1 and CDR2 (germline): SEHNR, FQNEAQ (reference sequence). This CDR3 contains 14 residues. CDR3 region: CASSLDNPNEKLFF. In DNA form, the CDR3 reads TGTGCCAGCAGCTTGGACAATCCCAATGAAAAACTGTTTTTT.

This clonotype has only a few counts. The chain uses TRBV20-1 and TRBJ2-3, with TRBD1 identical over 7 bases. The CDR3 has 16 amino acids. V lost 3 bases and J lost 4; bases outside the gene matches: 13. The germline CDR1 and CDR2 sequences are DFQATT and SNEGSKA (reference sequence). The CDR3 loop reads CSASTGAGISADTQYF. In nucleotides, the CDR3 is TGCAGTGCTAGCACAGGGGCAGGGATTAGCGCAGATACGCAGTATTTT.

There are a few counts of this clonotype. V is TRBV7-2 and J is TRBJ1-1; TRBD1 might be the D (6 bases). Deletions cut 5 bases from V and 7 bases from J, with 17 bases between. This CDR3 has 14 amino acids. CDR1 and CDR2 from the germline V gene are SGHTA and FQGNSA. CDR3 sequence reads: CASSPYLGGYEAFF. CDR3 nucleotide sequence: TGTGCCAGCAGCCCCTACCTAGGGGGGTATGAAGCTTTCTTT. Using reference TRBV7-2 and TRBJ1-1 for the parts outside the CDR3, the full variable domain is GAGVSQSPSNKVTEKGKDVELRCDPISGHTALYWYRQSLGQGLEFLIYFQGNSAPDKSGLPSDRFSAERTGGSVSTLTIQRTQQEDSAVYLCASSPYLGGYEAFFGQGTRLTVV.

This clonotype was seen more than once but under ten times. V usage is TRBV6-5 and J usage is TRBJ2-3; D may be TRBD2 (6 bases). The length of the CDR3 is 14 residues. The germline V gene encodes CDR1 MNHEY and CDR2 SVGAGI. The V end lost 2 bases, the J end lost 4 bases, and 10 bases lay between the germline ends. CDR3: CASSYGGLSDTQYF. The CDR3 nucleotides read TGTGCCAGCAGTTACGGAGGGCTTTCAGATACGCAGTATTTT.

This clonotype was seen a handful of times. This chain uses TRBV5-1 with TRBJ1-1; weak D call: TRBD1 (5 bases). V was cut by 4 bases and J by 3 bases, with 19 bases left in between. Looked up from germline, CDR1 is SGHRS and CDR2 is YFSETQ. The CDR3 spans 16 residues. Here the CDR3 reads CASSGSKRDWDTEAFF. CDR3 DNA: TGCGCCAGCAGCGGGTCTAAGCGGGACTGGGACACTGAAGCTTTCTTT.

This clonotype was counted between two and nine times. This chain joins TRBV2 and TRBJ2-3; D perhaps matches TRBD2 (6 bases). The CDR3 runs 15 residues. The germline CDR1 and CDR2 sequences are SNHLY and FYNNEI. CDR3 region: CGHAAEYPGGDTQYF. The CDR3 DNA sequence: TGTGGACATGCAGCCGAGTACCCCGGGGGAGATACGCAGTATTTT. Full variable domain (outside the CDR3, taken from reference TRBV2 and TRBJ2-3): EPEVTQTPSHQVTQMGQEVILRCVPISNHLYFYWYRQILGQKVEFLVSFYNNEISEKSEIFDDQFSVERPDGSNFTLKIRSTKLEDSAMYFCGHAAEYPGGDTQYFGPGTRLTVL.

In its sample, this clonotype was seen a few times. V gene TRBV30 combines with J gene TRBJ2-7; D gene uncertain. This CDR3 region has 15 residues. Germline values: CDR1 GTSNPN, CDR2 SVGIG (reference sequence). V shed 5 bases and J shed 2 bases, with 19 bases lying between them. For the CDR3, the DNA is TGTGCCTGGGCAGACCACAGTAGAACCGCCTACGAGCAGTACTTC. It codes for CAWADHSRTAYEQYF.

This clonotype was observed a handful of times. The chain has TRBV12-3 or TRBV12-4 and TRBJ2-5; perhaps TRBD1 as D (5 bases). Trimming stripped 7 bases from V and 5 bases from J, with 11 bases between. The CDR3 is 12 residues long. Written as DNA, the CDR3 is TGTGCCAGCAAAGGGGTGGAGGAGACCCAGTACTTC. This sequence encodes CASKGVEETQYF.

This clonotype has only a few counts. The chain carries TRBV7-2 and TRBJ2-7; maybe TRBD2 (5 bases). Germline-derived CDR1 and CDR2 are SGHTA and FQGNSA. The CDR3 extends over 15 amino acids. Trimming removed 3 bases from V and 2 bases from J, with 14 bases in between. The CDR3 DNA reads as TGTGCCAGCAGCTTGTCTGACCGGAGGACCTACGAGCAGTACTTC. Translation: CASSLSDRRTYEQYF.

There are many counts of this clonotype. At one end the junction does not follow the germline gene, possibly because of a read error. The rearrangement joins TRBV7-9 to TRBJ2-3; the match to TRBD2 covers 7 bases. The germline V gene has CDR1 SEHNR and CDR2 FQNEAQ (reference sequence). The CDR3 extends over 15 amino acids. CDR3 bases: TGCGCCAGCAGCTTGGGGGGGGTTAGCACAGATACGCAGTATTTT. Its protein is CASSLGGVSTDTQYF.

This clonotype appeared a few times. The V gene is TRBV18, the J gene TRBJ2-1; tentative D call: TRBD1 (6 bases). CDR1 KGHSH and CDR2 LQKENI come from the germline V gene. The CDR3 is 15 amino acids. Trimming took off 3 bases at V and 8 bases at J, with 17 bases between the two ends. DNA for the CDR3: TGTGCCAGCTCACCTCTCGAGACCCCAGGGGATGAGCAGTTCTTC. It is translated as CASSPLETPGDEQFF.

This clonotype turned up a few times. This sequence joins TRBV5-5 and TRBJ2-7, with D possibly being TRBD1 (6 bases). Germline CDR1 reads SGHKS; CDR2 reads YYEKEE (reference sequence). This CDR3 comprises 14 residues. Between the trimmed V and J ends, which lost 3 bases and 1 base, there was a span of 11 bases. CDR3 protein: CASSSWTESYEQYF. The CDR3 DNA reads TGTGCCAGCAGCTCTTGGACAGAATCCTACGAGCAGTACTTC.

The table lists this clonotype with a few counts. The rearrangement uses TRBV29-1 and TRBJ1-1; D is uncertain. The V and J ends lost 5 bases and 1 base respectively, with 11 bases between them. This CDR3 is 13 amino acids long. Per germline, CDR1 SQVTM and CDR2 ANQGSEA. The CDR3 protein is CSVLGKGNTEAFF. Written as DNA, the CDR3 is TGCAGCGTTTTAGGTAAGGGGAACACTGAAGCTTTCTTT.

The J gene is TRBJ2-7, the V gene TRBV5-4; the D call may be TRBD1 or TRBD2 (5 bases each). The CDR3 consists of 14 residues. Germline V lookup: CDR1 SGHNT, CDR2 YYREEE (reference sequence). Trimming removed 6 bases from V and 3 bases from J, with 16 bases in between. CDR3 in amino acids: CASTDRGEGYEQYF. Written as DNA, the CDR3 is TGTGCCAGCACCGACAGAGGGGAAGGCTACGAGCAGTACTTC.

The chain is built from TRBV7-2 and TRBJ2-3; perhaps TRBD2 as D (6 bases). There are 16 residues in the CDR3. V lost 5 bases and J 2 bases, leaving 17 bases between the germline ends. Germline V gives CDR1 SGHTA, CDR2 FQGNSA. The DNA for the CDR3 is TGTGCCAGCAGCCGATGGTCAGGACTATTCACAGATACGCAGTATTTT. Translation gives CASSRWSGLFTDTQYF.

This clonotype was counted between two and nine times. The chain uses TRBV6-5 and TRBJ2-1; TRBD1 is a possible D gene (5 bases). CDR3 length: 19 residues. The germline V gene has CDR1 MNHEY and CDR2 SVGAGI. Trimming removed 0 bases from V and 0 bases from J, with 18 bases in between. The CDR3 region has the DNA TGTGCCAGCAGTTACTCCTTGCCAGGGCAGCAGGGCTCCTACAATGAGCAGTTCTTC. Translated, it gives CASSYSLPGQQGSYNEQFF.

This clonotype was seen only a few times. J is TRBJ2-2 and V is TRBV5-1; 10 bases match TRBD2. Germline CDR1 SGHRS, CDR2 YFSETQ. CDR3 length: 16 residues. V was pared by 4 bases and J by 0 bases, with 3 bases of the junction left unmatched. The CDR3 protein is CASSILAGPNTGELFF. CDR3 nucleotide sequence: TGCGCCAGCAGCATACTAGCGGGGCCGAACACCGGGGAGCTGTTTTTT.

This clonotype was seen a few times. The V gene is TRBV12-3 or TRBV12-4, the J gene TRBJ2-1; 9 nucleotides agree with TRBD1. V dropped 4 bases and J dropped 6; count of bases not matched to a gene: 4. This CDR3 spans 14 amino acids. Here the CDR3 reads CASSSPGQGNEQFF. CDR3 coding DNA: TGTGCCAGCAGTTCTCCGGGACAGGGCAATGAGCAGTTCTTC.

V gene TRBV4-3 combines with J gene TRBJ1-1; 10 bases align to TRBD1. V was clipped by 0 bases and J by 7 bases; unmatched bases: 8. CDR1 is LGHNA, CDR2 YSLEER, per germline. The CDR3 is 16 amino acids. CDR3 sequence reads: CASSQDPADRGSEAFF. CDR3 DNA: TGCGCCAGCAGCCAAGATCCCGCGGACAGGGGGAGTGAAGCTTTCTTT.

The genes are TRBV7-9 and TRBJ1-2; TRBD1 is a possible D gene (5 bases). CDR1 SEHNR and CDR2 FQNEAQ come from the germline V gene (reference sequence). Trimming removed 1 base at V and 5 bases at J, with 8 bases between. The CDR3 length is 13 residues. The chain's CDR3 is CASSLEGDYGYTF. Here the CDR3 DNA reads TGTGCCAGCAGCTTAGAAGGGGATTATGGCTACACCTTC.

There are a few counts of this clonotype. In nucleotides, the CDR3 is TGCAGTGCTAGGACTGCGATCACAGATACGCAGTATTTT. Translation: CSARTAITDTQYF. J is TRBJ2-3 and V is TRBV20-1; D not certain. The CDR3 length is 13 residues. V was shortened by 3 bases and J by 2 bases, with 9 bases between the two germline ends. Germline-derived CDR1 and CDR2 are DFQATT and SNEGSKA (reference sequence).

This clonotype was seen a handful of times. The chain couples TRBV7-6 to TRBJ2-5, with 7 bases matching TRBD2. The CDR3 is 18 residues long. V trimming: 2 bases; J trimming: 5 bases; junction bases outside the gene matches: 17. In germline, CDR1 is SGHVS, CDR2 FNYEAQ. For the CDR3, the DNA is TGTGCCAGCAGCTTACCAAAAGTGCTAGCGGACCAGTGGGAGACCCAGTACTTC. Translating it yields CASSLPKVLADQWETQYF.

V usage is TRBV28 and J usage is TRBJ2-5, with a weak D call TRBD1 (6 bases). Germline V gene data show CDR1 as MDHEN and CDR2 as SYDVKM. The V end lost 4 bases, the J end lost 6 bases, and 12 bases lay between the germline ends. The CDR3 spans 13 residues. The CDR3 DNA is TGTGCCAGCAGTTCCTACAGGGTCCAGACCCAGTACTTC. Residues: CASSSYRVQTQYF.